The source of this T cell receptor (beta chain) is a study of T cell clonotyping in hematopoietic cell transplantation. About this clone: Its cognate antigen is unknown.

V was pared by 5 bases and J by 9 bases, with 7 bases of the junction left unmatched. CDR1 MNHEY and CDR2 SVGAGI come from the germline V gene. The CDR3 sequence is 13 residues long. Samples: about 28 days before transplant, then days 30, 100 and 180 after. General study points: CD4 and CD8 repertoire contributions could not be separated without sorting. Recipient TCR diversity dropped after transplant; expanded clonotypes rose from day 30 to 180.

Clones were sequenced by immunoSEQ multiplex PCR, and TCRdb holds only the in-frame ones, with some missing. The table records 10,000 to 15,000 clones, just under 85% of them present only once. The source material was PBMCs, sampled 100 days after allogeneic stem cell transplant. The source of this sequence is a female patient aged 40-50 years who had an allogeneic stem cell transplant from a related donor, so T cells may come from the graft donor. Some clones in this sample may be carry-over from other donors' samples. The chain links TRBV6-5 to TRBJ1-2, with 9 bases aligning to TRBD1. CDR3 coding DNA: TGTGCCAGCAGTCTCACAGGGGGCGGAAGCTACACCTTC. This encodes CASSLTGGGSYTF.